The 25 T cell receptor beta chains given below trace back to one sample, sequenced in a study of regulatory T cells in long-lasting Graves disease. iRepertoire HTBI primers and Arm-PCR of CDR3 regions built TCR beta libraries. TCRdb independently ran MiXCR on the multiplex PCR reads; one entry per CDR3 protein. The table shows roughly 410,000 distinct CDR3 sequences, with about 15% occurring only once. Time point given: newly diagnosed GD, antithyroid drugs for less than 3 months. The TCR library used RNA extracted from PBMCs. Separately, the same data were catalogued under a study of T cells in Graves' hyperthyroidism and ophthalmopathy.

Sequencing used peripheral blood mononuclear cells (PBMCs), obtained at new diagnosis, from a patient treated with antithyroid drugs. These receptors were taken from a woman aged 40 to 50 with Graves disease.

V usage is TRBV20-1 and J usage is TRBJ2-1; TRBD2 aligns across 7 bases. Germline CDR1 reads DFQATT; CDR2 reads SNEGSKA (reference sequence). Trimming cost V 0 bases and J 4 bases; bases outside gene matches: 6. The CDR3 has 15 residues. As DNA, the CDR3 is TGCAGTGCTAGAGACCCTAGCGGAGTTTACAATGAGCAGTTCTTC. Its translation: CSARDPSGVYNEQFF.

This clonotype was observed many times. This chain connects TRBV5-6 to TRBJ2-1, with TRBD1 identical over 8 bases. CDR1 and CDR2 (germline): SGHDT, YYEEEE. CDR3 length: 16 amino acids. V shed 4 bases, J shed 3 bases, and the junction held 9 bases outside the gene matches. The DNA of the CDR3 is TGTGCCAGCAGCCTTAAGGACAGGGCCTACTACAATGAGCAGTTCTTC. As protein: CASSLKDRAYYNEQFF.

This clonotype was seen at least ten times. V gene TRBV12-5 combines with J gene TRBJ2-1; no firm D call. The germline V and J ends were trimmed by 3 bases and 0 bases, with 18 bases remaining between them. This CDR3 spans 18 amino acids. Per germline, CDR1 LGHNT and CDR2 FRNRAP. DNA for the CDR3: TGTGCTAGTGGTTTACCCGACATAGGTTTGAGCTCCTACAATGAGCAGTTCTTC. Its translation is CASGLPDIGLSSYNEQFF.

This clonotype was counted between two and nine times. V usage is TRBV15 and J usage is TRBJ2-1; D not certain. The CDR3 is 15 amino acids. V was clipped by 0 bases and J by 8 bases, with 14 bases between them. Germline V gene sequence: CDR1 LNHNV, CDR2 YYDKDF (reference sequence). In DNA, the CDR3 is TGTGCCACCAGCAGAGAACCTAGAGTTTACGATGAGCAGTTCTTC. Its translation: CATSREPRVYDEQFF.

This clonotype has a count of ten or more. The V call is TRBV9, the J call TRBJ2-1, with D possibly being TRBD2 (6 bases). The V end lost 0 bases, the J end lost 3 bases, and 13 bases lay between the germline ends. This CDR3 has 16 amino acids. Looked up from germline, CDR1 is SGDLS and CDR2 is YYNGEE. CDR3 residues: CASSVGGSGDYNEQFF. As DNA, the CDR3 is TGTGCCAGCAGCGTAGGGGGTAGCGGAGACTACAATGAGCAGTTCTTC.

The chain carries TRBV5-1 and TRBJ2-1, with D perhaps TRBD2 (5 bases). The CDR3 is 14 residues long. In germline, CDR1 is SGHRS, CDR2 YFSETQ. The V and J ends lost 4 bases and 5 bases respectively, with 13 bases between them. The CDR3 DNA follows: TGCGCCAGCAGCGGAGCTGCGGGCGACAATGAGCAGTTCTTC. Translating gives CASSGAAGDNEQFF.

The chain recombines TRBV24-1 with TRBJ2-1; 7 bases map to TRBD1. The length of the CDR3 is 14 residues. Looked up from germline, CDR1 is KGHDR and CDR2 is SFDVKD. The V segment lost 2 bases and the J segment 7 bases; nucleotides outside the gene matches: 4. The CDR3 DNA reads TGTGCCACCAGTGATTCCGGGACAGTTAATGAGCAGTTCTTC. It yields the protein CATSDSGTVNEQFF.

This clonotype appeared many times. This chain uses TRBV2 with TRBJ1-2, with unresolved D. CDR1 and CDR2 (germline): SNHLY, FYNNEI. The CDR3 is 12 amino acids. V shed 3 bases and J shed 4 bases, with 6 bases lying between them. In DNA, the CDR3 is TGTGCCAGCAGTGAGCCAGCCTATGGCTACACCTTC. Translating it yields CASSEPAYGYTF.

This clonotype showed up many times. The chain is built from TRBV10-3 and TRBJ2-5, with 9 bases aligning to TRBD2. Germline-derived CDR1 and CDR2 are ENHRY and SYGVKD. The CDR3 spans 15 residues. V was clipped by 2 bases and J by 5 bases; unmatched bases: 6. This CDR3 is CAISEGLAGVETQYF. The CDR3 bases are TGTGCCATCAGTGAGGGGTTAGCGGGAGTGGAGACCCAGTACTTC.

The V and J genes are TRBV30 and TRBJ2-7; D may correspond to TRBD1 or TRBD2 (5 bases each). The ends were cut back, 3 bases at V and 2 bases at J, with 14 bases in the middle. The CDR3 runs 14 residues. In germline, CDR1 is GTSNPN, CDR2 SVGIG (reference sequence). The CDR3 bases are TGTGCCTGGAGCCTCGGGACGGAGACCTACGAGCAGTACTTC. Translating it yields CAWSLGTETYEQYF.

The rearrangement joins TRBV19 to TRBJ1-1; D gene ambiguous. V gave up 1 base and J gave up 7 bases, with 10 bases separating them. CDR1 is LNHDA, CDR2 SQIVND, per germline (reference sequence). The CDR3 covers 13 residues. The chain's CDR3 is CASSIGSMGEAFF. DNA for the CDR3: TGTGCCAGTAGTATAGGAAGCATGGGTGAAGCTTTCTTT.

This clonotype has more than one count but fewer than ten. This could be a read error, since a much larger clone is one nucleotide away. The CDR3 protein is CASSRTGIEQYF. The CDR3 DNA reads TGTGCCAGCAGTCGAACAGGGATCGAGCAGTACTTC. This chain joins TRBV6-2 or TRBV6-3 and TRBJ2-7; the D gene is possibly TRBD1 (6 bases). Germline V lookup: CDR1 MNHEY, CDR2 SVGEGT. Trimming cost V 5 bases and J 6 bases, with 11 bases left between them. CDR3 length: 12 residues.

The chain is built from TRBV27 and TRBJ2-3; D call uncertain. The DNA matches TRBJ2-5 better at its end, which makes the J call doubtful. The CDR3 totals 9 residues. Germline V gene sequence: CDR1 MNHEY, CDR2 SMNVEV (reference sequence). The CDR3 reads CASSGTQYF. CDR3 coding DNA: TGTGCCAGCAGCGGGACCCAGTACTTC.

This clonotype was counted at least ten times. The chain recombines TRBV12-3 or TRBV12-4 with TRBJ1-2, with 9 bases aligning to TRBD1. Germline trimming cut 6 bases from V and 4 bases from J; bases unmatched to any gene: 3. The CDR3 has 13 amino acids. The CDR3 DNA follows: TGTGCCAGCAGACTACAGGGGGCCTATGGCTACACCTTC. It translates to CASRLQGAYGYTF.

This clonotype was seen many times. V gene TRBV2 combines with J gene TRBJ2-3; the match to TRBD1 covers 10 bases. The DNA matches TRBJ2-5 better at its end, which makes the J call doubtful. The germline gives CDR1 SNHLY, CDR2 FYNNEI. The CDR3 covers 14 residues. CDR3 sequence reads: CASTTWGTGDPQYF. CDR3 in DNA: TGTGCCAGCACAACCTGGGGGACAGGGGATCCCCAGTACTTC.

CDR3 protein: CASSQDLVGYTF. CDR3 sequence (DNA): TGTGCCAGCAGCCAAGATCTCGTCGGCTACACCTTC. The gene calls are TRBV14 and TRBJ1-2; D gene ambiguous. Germline V gene data show CDR1 as SGHDN and CDR2 as FVKESK. The V gene lost 0 bases and the J gene lost 8 bases, with 7 bases spanning the gap. The CDR3 has 12 residues.

This clonotype was counted at least ten times. The rearrangement joins TRBV28 to TRBJ2-2, with TRBD1 as a possible D gene (6 bases). The CDR3 spans 16 residues. Trimming took 2 bases from V and 2 from J, leaving 12 bases between them. CDR1 MDHEN and CDR2 SYDVKM come from the germline V gene. CDR3 in amino acids: CASSLAGTINTGELFF. The CDR3 region has the DNA TGTGCCAGCAGTTTAGCCGGGACAATTAACACCGGGGAGCTGTTTTTT.

V is TRBV4-1 and J is TRBJ2-7, with D tentatively TRBD1 (6 bases). This CDR3 comprises 13 residues. The V and J ends lost 0 bases and 5 bases respectively, with 8 bases between them. In germline, CDR1 is MGHRA, CDR2 YSYEKL. In DNA, the CDR3 is TGCGCCAGCAGCCAAGACAGGGGCCACGAGCAGTACTTC. Its protein product is CASSQDRGHEQYF.

This clonotype was recorded many times. The CDR3 is CASSEAQAQGGLETQYF. As DNA, the CDR3 is TGTGCCAGCAGTGAAGCGCAGGCACAGGGTGGTTTAGAGACCCAGTACTTC. The chain couples TRBV2 to TRBJ2-5; a weak D match, TRBD1 (6 bases). Trimming took off 0 bases at V and 4 bases at J, with 18 bases between the two ends. CDR1 is SNHLY, CDR2 FYNNEI, per germline. The CDR3 has 17 amino acids.

About this clonotype itself: The CDR3 does not close with the conserved phenylalanine or tryptophan, likely indicating a read error. The gene calls are TRBV5-1 and TRBJ2-1; 8 bases align to TRBD2. CDR1 and CDR2 (germline): SGHRS, YFSETQ. The V and J ends lost 7 bases and 1 base, in that order; junction bases with no gene match: 7. This CDR3 contains 15 residues. This chain's CDR3 is CASSPGLGSYNEQFS. CDR3 in DNA: TGCGCCAGCTCTCCGGGACTAGGATCCTACAATGAGCAGTTCTCC.

This clonotype was seen more than once but under ten times. CDR3 DNA: TGTGCCAGCAGCGTAGCTTCCCTAGCGGGGACCTCCTACAATGAGCAGTTCTTC. This gives the protein CASSVASLAGTSYNEQFF. This chain uses TRBV9 with TRBJ2-1; 9 nucleotides agree with TRBD2. V was pared by 0 bases and J by 0 bases, with 7 bases of the junction left unmatched. The CDR3 contains 18 residues. Germline values: CDR1 SGDLS, CDR2 YYNGEE.

This clonotype was recorded a few times. The chain uses TRBV30 and TRBJ2-2, with 8 bases aligning to TRBD2. Germline V lookup: CDR1 GTSNPN, CDR2 SVGIG (reference sequence). The trim removed 4 bases at V and 4 bases at J, leaving 11 bases unmatched. The CDR3 is 16 amino acids. The CDR3 reads CAWTIPGGFGTGELFF. The CDR3 DNA is TGTGCCTGGACTATCCCGGGGGGGTTTGGCACCGGGGAGCTGTTTTTT.

This clonotype was seen repeatedly, ten times or more. The chain links TRBV28 to TRBJ2-5; 12 nucleotides line up with TRBD2. CDR3 length: 19 amino acids. Per germline, CDR1 MDHEN and CDR2 SYDVKM. After removal of 3 bases from V and 3 bases from J, the junction contained 14 bases not matched to a gene. CDR3 in amino acids: CASSFLSSGRARWKETQYF. In DNA, the CDR3 is TGTGCCAGCAGTTTCCTCTCTAGCGGGAGGGCCCGGTGGAAAGAGACCCAGTACTTC.

Many counts were recorded for this clonotype. For the CDR3, the DNA is TGTGCCAGCACCATAGGCAGGGGAAGCGTACAAGAGACCCAGTACTTC. It encodes CASTIGRGSVQETQYF. The rearrangement joins TRBV6-1 to TRBJ2-5; the D gene is possibly TRBD1 (6 bases). CDR3 length: 16 residues. Germline CDR1 is MNHNS and CDR2 is SASEGT. The germline V and J ends were trimmed by 7 bases and 2 bases, with 20 bases remaining between them.

This clonotype was seen many times. The rearrangement joins TRBV28 to TRBJ1-2; TRBD1 might be the D (5 bases). The CDR3 is 15 residues long. The V and J ends lost 4 bases and 2 bases respectively, with 14 bases between them. In germline, CDR1 is MDHEN, CDR2 SYDVKM. The CDR3 DNA sequence: TGTGCCAGCAGTTCTTCTACAGGATCAAACTATGGCTACACCTTC. The encoded protein is CASSSSTGSNYGYTF.